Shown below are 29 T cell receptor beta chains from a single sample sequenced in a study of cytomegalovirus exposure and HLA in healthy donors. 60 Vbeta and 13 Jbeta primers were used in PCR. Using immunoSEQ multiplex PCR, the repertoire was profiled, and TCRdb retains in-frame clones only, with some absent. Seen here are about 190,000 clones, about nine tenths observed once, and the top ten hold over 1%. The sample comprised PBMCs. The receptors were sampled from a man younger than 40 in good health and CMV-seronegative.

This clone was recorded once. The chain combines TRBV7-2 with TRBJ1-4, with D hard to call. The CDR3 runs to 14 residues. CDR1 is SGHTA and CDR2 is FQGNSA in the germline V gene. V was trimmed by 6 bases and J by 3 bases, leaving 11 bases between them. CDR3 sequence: CASSLAGSNEKLFF. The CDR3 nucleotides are TGTGCCAGCAGTTTGGCGGGTTCTAATGAAAAACTGTTTTTT.

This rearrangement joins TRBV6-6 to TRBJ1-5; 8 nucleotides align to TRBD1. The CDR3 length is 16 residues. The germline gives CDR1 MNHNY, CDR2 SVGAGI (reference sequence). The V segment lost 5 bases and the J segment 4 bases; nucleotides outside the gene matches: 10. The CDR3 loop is CASSPLTGGLNQPQHF. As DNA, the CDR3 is TGTGCCAGCAGTCCCCTCACAGGGGGTTTAAATCAGCCCCAGCATTTT.

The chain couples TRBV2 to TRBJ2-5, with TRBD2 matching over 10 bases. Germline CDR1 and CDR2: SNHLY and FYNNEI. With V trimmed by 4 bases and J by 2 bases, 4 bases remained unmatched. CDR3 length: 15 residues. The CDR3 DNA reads TGTGCCAGCAGTGTACTAGCGGGGCCACAAGAGACCCAGTACTTC. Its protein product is CASSVLAGPQETQYF.

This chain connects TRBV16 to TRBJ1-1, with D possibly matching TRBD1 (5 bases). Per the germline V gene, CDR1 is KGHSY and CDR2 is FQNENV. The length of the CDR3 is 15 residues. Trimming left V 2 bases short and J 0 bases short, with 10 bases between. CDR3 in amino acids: CASSQGTGLNTEAFF. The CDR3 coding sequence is TGTGCCAGCAGCCAAGGCACAGGTTTGAACACTGAAGCTTTCTTT.

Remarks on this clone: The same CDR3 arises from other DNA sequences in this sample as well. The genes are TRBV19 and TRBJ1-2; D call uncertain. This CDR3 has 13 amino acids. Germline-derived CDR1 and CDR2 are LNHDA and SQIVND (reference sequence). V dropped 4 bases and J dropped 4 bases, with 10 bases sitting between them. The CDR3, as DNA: TGTGCCAGTAGTAATACAGCTCTCTATGGCTACACCTTC. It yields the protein CASSNTALYGYTF.

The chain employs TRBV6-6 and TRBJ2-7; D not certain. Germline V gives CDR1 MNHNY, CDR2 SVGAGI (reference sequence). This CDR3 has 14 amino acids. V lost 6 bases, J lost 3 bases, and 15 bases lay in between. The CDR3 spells CASSPDTTNYEQYF. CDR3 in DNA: TGTGCCAGCAGCCCCGACACAACAAACTACGAGCAGTACTTC.

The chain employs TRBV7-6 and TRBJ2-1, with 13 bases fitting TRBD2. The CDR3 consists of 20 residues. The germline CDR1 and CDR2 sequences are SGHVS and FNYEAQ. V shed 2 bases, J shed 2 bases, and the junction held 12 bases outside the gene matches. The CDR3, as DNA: TGTGCCAGCAGCTTAAATTTGCAGACTAGCGGGGGGTGGACCTACAATGAGCAGTTCTTC. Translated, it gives CASSLNLQTSGGWTYNEQFF.

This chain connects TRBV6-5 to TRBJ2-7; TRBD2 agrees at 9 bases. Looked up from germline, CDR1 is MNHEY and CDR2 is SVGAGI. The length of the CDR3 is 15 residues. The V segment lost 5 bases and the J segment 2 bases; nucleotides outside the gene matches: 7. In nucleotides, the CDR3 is TGTGCCAGCAGTCGCGGGACTAGCAAAACCTACGAGCAGTACTTC. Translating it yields CASSRGTSKTYEQYF.

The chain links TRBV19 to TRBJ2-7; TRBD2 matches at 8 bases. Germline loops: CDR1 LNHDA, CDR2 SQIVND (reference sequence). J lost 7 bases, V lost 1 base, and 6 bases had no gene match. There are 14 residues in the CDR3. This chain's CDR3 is CASSIVGLAGEQYF. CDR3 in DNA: TGTGCCAGTAGTATAGTAGGACTAGCCGGTGAGCAGTACTTC.

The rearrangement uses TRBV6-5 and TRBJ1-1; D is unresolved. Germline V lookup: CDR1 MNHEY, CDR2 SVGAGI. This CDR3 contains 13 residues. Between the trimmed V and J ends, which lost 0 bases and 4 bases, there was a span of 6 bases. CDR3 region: CASSYSFSTEAFF. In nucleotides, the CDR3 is TGTGCCAGCAGTTACTCCTTCAGCACTGAAGCTTTCTTT.

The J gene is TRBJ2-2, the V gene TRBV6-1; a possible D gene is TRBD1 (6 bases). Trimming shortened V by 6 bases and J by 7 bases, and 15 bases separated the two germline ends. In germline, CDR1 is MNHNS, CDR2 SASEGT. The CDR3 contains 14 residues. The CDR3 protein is CASRAGTLGGELFF. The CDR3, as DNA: TGTGCCAGCAGAGCCGGGACATTGGGCGGGGAGCTGTTTTTT.

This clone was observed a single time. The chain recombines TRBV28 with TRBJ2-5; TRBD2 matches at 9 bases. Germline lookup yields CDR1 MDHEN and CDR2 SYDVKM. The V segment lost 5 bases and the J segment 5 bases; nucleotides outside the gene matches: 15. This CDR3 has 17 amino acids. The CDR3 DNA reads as TGTGCCAGCAGTACCTCTTCATGGCGGGGGGGCCGGGAGACCCAGTACTTC. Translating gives CASSTSSWRGGRETQYF. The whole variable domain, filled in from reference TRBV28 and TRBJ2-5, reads DVKVTQSSRYLVKRTGEKVFLECVQDMDHENMFWYRQDPGLGLRLIYFSYDVKMKEKGDIPEGYSVSREKKERFSLILESASTNQTSMYLCASSTSSWRGGRETQYFGPGTRLLVL.

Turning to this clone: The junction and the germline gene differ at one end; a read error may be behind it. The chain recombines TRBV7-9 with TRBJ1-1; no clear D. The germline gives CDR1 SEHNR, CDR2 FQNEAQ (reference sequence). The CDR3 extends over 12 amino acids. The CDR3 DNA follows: TGTTCCAGCAGCTTAACTGACACTGAAGCTTTCTTT. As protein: CSSSLTDTEAFF.

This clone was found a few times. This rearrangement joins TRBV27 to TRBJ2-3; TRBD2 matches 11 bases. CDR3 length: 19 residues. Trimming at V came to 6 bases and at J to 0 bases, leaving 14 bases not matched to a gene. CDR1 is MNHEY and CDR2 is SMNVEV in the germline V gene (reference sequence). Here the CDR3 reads CASSSLGLAGGGSTDTQYF. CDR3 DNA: TGTGCCAGCAGCTCATTGGGGCTAGCGGGGGGCGGGAGCACAGATACGCAGTATTTT.

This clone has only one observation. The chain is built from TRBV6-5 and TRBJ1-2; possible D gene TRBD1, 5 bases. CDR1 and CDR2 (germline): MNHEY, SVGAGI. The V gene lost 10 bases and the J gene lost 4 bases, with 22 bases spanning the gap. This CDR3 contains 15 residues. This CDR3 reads CATQFSRGSVYGYTF. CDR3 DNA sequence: TGTGCCACCCAGTTCTCTAGGGGATCCGTCTATGGCTACACCTTC.

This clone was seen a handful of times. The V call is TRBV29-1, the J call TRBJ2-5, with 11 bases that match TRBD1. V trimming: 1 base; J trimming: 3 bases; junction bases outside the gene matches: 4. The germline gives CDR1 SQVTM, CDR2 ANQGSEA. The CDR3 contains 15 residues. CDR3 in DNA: TGCAGCGTTGAAGGGACAGGGGGCTTTGAAGAGACCCAGTACTTC. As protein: CSVEGTGGFEETQYF.

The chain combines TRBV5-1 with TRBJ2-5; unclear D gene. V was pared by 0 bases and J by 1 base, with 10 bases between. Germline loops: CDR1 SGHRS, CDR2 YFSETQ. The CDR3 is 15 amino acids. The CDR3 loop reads CASSLGSTRQETQYF. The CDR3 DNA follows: TGCGCCAGCAGCTTGGGGTCTACTCGCCAAGAGACCCAGTACTTC.

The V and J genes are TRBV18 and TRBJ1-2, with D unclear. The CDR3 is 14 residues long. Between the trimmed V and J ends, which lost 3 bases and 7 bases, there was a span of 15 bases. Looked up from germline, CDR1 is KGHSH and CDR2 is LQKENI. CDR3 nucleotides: TGTGCCAGCTCACCCCTCGATGAAACTAGTGGCTACACCTTC. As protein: CASSPLDETSGYTF.

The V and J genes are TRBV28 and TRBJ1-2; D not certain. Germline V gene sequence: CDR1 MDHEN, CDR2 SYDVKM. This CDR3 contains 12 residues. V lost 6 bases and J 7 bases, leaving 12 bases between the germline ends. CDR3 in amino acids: CASSPPRSGYTF. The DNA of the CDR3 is TGTGCCAGCAGCCCTCCCCGCAGTGGCTACACCTTC.

The CDR3 DNA sequence: TGTGCCAGCAGTTACTCGGAACAGGGAAGCAACACTGAAGCTTTCTTT. It is translated as CASSYSEQGSNTEAFF. The chain links TRBV6-6 to TRBJ1-1, with D possibly TRBD1 on 6 matching bases. Deletions cut 0 bases from V and 2 bases from J, with 13 bases between. Germline CDR1 is MNHNY and CDR2 is SVGAGI (reference sequence). The CDR3 is 16 residues long.

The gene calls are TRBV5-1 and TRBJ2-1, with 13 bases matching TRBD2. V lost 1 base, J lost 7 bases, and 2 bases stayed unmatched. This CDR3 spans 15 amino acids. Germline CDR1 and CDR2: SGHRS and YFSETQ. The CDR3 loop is CASSLTSGRENEQFF. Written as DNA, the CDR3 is TGCGCCAGCAGCTTGACTAGCGGGAGGGAGAATGAGCAGTTCTTC.

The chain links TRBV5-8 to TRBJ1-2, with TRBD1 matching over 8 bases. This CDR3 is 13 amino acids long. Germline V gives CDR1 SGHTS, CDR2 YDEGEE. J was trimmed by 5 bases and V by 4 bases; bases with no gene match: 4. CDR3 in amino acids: CASSIRGPYGYTF. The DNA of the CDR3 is TGTGCCAGCAGCATCAGGGGGCCTTATGGCTACACCTTC.

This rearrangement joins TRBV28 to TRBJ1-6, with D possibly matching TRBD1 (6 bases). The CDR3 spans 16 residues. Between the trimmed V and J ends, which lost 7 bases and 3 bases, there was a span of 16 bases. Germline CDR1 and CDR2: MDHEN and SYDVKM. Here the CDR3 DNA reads TGTGCCAGCACCCCGTGGGGGGGCAACTATAATTCACCCCTCCACTTT. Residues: CASTPWGGNYNSPLHF.

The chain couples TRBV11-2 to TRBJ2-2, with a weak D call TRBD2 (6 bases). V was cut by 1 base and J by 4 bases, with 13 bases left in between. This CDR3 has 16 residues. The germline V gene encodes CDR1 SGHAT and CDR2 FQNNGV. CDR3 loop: CASSLGPGRGTGELFF. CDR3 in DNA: TGTGCCAGCAGCTTAGGCCCCGGGAGAGGCACCGGGGAGCTGTTTTTT. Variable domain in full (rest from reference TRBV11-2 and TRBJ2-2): EAGVAQSPRYKIIEKRQSVAFWCNPISGHATLYWYQQILGQGPKLLIQFQNNGVVDDSQLPKDRFSAERLKGVDSTLKIQPAKLEDSAVYLCASSLGPGRGTGELFFGEGSRLTVL.

The DNA of the CDR3 is TGTGCCAGCAGCAAACTAGCGGGAACAGATACGCAGTATTTT. Its protein is CASSKLAGTDTQYF. The chain has TRBV9 and TRBJ2-3; 10 nucleotides agree with TRBD2. Losses at the gene ends were 4 bases for V and 3 bases for J; bases not matched to a gene: 2. The germline gives CDR1 SGDLS, CDR2 YYNGEE. This CDR3 has 14 residues.

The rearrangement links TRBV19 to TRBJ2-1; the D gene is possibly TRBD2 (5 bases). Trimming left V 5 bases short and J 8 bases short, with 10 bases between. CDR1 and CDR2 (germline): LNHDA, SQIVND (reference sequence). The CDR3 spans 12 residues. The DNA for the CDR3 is TGTGCCAGTAGTGAGGGTTTCTATGAGCAGTTCTTC. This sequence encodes CASSEGFYEQFF.

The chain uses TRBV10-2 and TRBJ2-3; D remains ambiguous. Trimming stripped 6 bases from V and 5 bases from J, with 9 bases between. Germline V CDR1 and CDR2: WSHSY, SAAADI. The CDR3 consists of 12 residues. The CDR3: CASRQTGDTQYF. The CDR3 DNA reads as TGCGCCAGCAGGCAAACTGGAGATACGCAGTATTTT.

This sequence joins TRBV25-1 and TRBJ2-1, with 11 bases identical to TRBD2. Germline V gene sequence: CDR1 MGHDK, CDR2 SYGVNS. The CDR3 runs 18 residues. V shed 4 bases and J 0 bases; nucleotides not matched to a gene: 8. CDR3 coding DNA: TGTGCCAGCAGTGTAACCGGGACTAGCGGTGACTCCTACAATGAGCAGTTCTTC. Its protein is CASSVTGTSGDSYNEQFF.

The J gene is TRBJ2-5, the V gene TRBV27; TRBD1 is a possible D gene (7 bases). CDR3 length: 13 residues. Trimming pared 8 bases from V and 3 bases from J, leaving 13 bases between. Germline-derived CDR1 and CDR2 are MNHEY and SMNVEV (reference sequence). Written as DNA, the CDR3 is TGTGCCAGCCGGGGGACAGTTAAAGAGACCCAGTACTTC. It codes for CASRGTVKETQYF.